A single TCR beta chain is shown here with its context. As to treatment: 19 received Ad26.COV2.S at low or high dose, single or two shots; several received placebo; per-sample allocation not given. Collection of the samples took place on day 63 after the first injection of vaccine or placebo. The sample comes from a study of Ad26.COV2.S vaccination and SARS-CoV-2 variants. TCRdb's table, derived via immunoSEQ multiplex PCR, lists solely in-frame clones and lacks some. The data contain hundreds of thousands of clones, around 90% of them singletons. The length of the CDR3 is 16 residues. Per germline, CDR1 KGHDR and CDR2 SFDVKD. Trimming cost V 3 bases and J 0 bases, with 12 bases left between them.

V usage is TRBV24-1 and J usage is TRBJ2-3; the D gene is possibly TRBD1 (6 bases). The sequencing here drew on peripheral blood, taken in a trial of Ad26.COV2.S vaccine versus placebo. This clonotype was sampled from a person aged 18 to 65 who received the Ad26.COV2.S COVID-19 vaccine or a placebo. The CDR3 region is CATSDRTVTSTDTQYF. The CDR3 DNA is TGTGCCACCAGTGATCGGACAGTTACTAGCACAGATACGCAGTATTTT.